A single sample gave rise to the 13 T cell receptor beta chains below, sequenced in a study of T cell responses to AZD1222 COVID-19 vaccine. The repertoire was sequenced with immunoSEQ multiplex PCR; TCRdb's copy has only in-frame clones and lacks some. Altogether under 70,000 clones are present, around 84% being singletons, with the ten largest covering 21%. This sample comprised peripheral blood, obtained on day 0 of AZD1222 vaccination. Receptor source: an adult in good health.

The rearrangement links TRBV28 to TRBJ2-7; tentatively, D is TRBD1 or TRBD2 (5 bases each). This CDR3 has 11 residues. V gave up 8 bases and J gave up 0 bases, with 5 bases separating them. Germline V gene lookup returns CDR1 MDHEN and CDR2 SYDVKM. Here the CDR3 DNA reads TGTGCCAGCGGGACCTCCTACGAGCAGTACTTC. This gives the protein CASGTSYEQYF.

The V call is TRBV7-9, the J call TRBJ2-1; tentative D call: TRBD2 (6 bases). The CDR3 sequence is 15 residues long. Germline V gene lookup returns CDR1 SEHNR and CDR2 FQNEAQ (reference sequence). V dropped 5 bases and J dropped 0 bases, with 11 bases sitting between them. CDR3 sequence reads: CASSTSLSSYNEQFF. The CDR3 DNA reads TGTGCCAGCAGCACTAGCCTCAGCTCCTACAATGAGCAGTTCTTC.

J is TRBJ1-4 and V is TRBV18; unclear D gene. The length of the CDR3 is 14 residues. CDR1 and CDR2 from the germline V gene are KGHSH and LQKENI. V lost 3 bases and J lost 7, with 12 bases in between. CDR3 sequence: CASSPEGRGEKLFF. Here the CDR3 DNA reads TGTGCCAGCTCACCTGAAGGGCGGGGTGAAAAACTGTTTTTT.

The chain couples TRBV9 to TRBJ2-1; TRBD1 agrees at 10 bases. The length of the CDR3 is 19 residues. Germline CDR1 reads SGDLS; CDR2 reads YYNGEE. The ends lost 2 bases at V and 4 bases at J; junction bases unmatched: 15. For the CDR3, the DNA is TGTGCCAGCAGCGTCCGGGGGACAGGGGTGCCGCAAATGTACAATGAGCAGTTCTTC. This translates into CASSVRGTGVPQMYNEQFF.

The genes are TRBV9 and TRBJ1-1; tentative D call: TRBD1 (6 bases). The germline V gene encodes CDR1 SGDLS and CDR2 YYNGEE. The length of the CDR3 is 14 residues. The V end lost 5 bases, the J end lost 3 bases, and 14 bases lay between the germline ends. The CDR3 DNA follows: TGTGCCAGCAGACCCGGGGGGGCGGACACTGAAGCTTTCTTT. It codes for CASRPGGADTEAFF.

V usage is TRBV6-2 or TRBV6-3 and J usage is TRBJ1-2, with 10 bases identical to TRBD1. Germline CDR1 MNHEY, CDR2 SVGEGT. J lost 5 bases, V lost 5 bases, and 5 bases had no gene match. The CDR3 loop spans 14 amino acids. The CDR3 sequence: CASSGDRGRYGYTF. The CDR3 DNA reads as TGTGCCAGCAGTGGGGACAGGGGAAGGTATGGCTACACCTTC.

This chain uses TRBV19 with TRBJ2-7, with D maybe TRBD1 (6 bases). The germline gives CDR1 LNHDA, CDR2 SQIVND (reference sequence). The CDR3 consists of 16 residues. V lost 5 bases and J 2 bases, leaving 19 bases between the germline ends. The CDR3 reads CASSPFFDGGPYEQYF. CDR3 nucleotides: TGTGCCAGTAGTCCCTTTTTTGATGGGGGCCCCTACGAGCAGTACTTC.

V and J are TRBV6-5 and TRBJ2-7; the D gene is possibly TRBD1 (6 bases). This CDR3 is built from 15 residues. V dropped 5 bases and J dropped 2 bases, with 16 bases sitting between them. Germline loops: CDR1 MNHEY, CDR2 SVGAGI. The CDR3 loop reads CASSRTAIHTYEQYF. CDR3 bases: TGTGCCAGCAGTCGGACAGCGATTCATACCTACGAGCAGTACTTC.

The chain joins TRBV19 to TRBJ2-3; 10 bases fit TRBD2. Trimming took 6 bases from V and 0 from J; bases not matched to a gene: 15. Germline loops: CDR1 LNHDA, CDR2 SQIVND (reference sequence). This CDR3 is built from 19 residues. The DNA for the CDR3 is TGTGCCAGTAGCCGAGGGAGGCTAGCGGGAGTGGGAAGCACAGATACGCAGTATTTT. Amino acids: CASSRGRLAGVGSTDTQYF. Supplemented by reference TRBV19 and TRBJ2-3, the full variable domain reads DGGITQSPKYLFRKEGQNVTLSCEQNLNHDAMYWYRQDPGQGLRLIYYSQIVNDFQKGDIAEGYSVSREKKESFPLTVTSAQKNPTAFYLCASSRGRLAGVGSTDTQYFGPGTRLTVL.

The chain combines TRBV19 with TRBJ2-3; no clear D gene. This CDR3 region has 13 residues. Per germline, CDR1 LNHDA and CDR2 SQIVND (reference sequence). Deletions cut 3 bases from V and 6 bases from J, with 10 bases between. Here the CDR3 reads CASSIGVGDTQYF. CDR3 nucleotide sequence: TGTGCCAGTAGTATCGGAGTTGGGGATACGCAGTATTTT. The full variable domain, in which reference TRBV19 and TRBJ2-3 provide the parts outside the CDR3, is DGGITQSPKYLFRKEGQNVTLSCEQNLNHDAMYWYRQDPGQGLRLIYYSQIVNDFQKGDIAEGYSVSREKKESFPLTVTSAQKNPTAFYLCASSIGVGDTQYFGPGTRLTVL.

The genes are TRBV7-3 and TRBJ1-6, with 10 bases lining up with TRBD1. The germline V gene encodes CDR1 SGHTA and CDR2 FQGTGA. The ends lost 5 bases at V and 7 bases at J; junction bases unmatched: 5. The CDR3 extends over 15 amino acids. Written as DNA, the CDR3 is TGTGCCAGCAGCCGCCTGGGACAGGGGAATTCACCCCTCCACTTT. Its translation is CASSRLGQGNSPLHF.

V gene TRBV7-8 combines with J gene TRBJ2-7, with D perhaps being TRBD1 or TRBD2 (6 bases each). This CDR3 is built from 15 residues. Germline loops: CDR1 SGHVS, CDR2 FQNEAQ. The ends were cut back, 2 bases at V and 2 bases at J, with 13 bases in the middle. DNA for the CDR3: TGTGCCAGCAGCTTACTAGGGGGGCTAGCCTACGAGCAGTACTTC. This codes for CASSLLGGLAYEQYF.

This clone was detected only a few times. This chain's CDR3 is CASSLIRPGQGVVWPSYEQYF. The CDR3 DNA reads as TGTGCCAGCAGCTTAATCCGCCCCGGGCAGGGGGTCGTTTGGCCCTCCTACGAGCAGTACTTC. The chain combines TRBV7-3 with TRBJ2-7, with TRBD1 identical over 7 bases. Germline loops: CDR1 SGHTA, CDR2 FQGTGA. The CDR3 runs to 21 residues. With 1 base clipped from V and 0 bases from J, the junction kept 21 bases outside the gene matches.